This T cell receptor (beta chain) was sequenced during a study of blood T cell repertoires in COVID-19. Original data processing: Counts of nucleated cells, estimated from reference gene primer amplification, were obtained. Data came from immunoSEQ multiplex PCR; TCRdb stores just in-frame clones and leaves some out. For V, J and clone size, that table is used; D and trimming come from the DNA. The sample includes under 250,000 clones, 75% to 85% seen only once; the top ten take about 4%. With 5 bases removed from V and 0 bases from J, the gap between germline ends came to 13 bases. The CDR3 is made up of 15 amino acids. Per the germline V gene, CDR1 is SEHNR and CDR2 is FQNEAQ (reference sequence). This clone appeared once. This study enrolled people aged roughly 18 to 89 from 20 to 25 US geographic areas. Participants' own reports of clinical history determined their cohort assignment.

The source is a man aged 25 to 45 with acute COVID-19. The rearrangement links TRBV7-9 to TRBJ1-1; D call uncertain. Sequenced material: PBMCs or T cells enriched from blood (not recorded which). DNA of the CDR3: TGTGCCAGCAGCCAAGAGGGTTACATGAACACTGAAGCTTTCTTT. This codes for CASSQEGYMNTEAFF.